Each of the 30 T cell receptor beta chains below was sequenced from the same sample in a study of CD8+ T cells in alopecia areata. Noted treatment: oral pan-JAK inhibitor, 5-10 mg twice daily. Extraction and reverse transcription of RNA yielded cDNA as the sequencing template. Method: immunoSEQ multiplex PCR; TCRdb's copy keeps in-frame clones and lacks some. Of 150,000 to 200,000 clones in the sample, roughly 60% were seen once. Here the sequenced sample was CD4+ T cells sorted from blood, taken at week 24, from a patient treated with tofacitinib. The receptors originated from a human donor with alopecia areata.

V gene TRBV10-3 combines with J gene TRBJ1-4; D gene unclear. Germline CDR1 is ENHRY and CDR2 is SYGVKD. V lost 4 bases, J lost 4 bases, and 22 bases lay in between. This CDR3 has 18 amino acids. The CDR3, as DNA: TGTGCCATCAGTGGGTCGGCACAACCCACGGTGGGTAATGAAAAACTGTTTTTT. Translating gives CAISGSAQPTVGNEKLFF.

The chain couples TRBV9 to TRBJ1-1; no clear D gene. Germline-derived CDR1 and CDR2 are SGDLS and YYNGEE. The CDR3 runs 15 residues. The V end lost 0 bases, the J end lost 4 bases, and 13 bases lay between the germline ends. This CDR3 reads CASSVDGQSGTEAFF. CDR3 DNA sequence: TGTGCCAGCAGCGTAGATGGGCAGTCGGGCACTGAAGCTTTCTTT. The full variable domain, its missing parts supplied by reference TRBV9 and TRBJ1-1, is DSGVTQTPKHLITATGQRVTLRCSPRSGDLSVYWYQQSLDQGLQFLIQYYNGEERAKGNILERFSAQQFPDLHSELNLSSLELGDSALYFCASSVDGQSGTEAFFGQGTRLTVV.

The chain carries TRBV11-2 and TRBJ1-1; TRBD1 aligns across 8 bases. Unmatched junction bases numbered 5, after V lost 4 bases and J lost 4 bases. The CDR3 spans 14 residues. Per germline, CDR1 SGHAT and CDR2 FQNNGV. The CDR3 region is CASSWDRRSTEAFF. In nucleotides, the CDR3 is TGTGCCAGCAGCTGGGACAGGAGGTCCACTGAAGCTTTCTTT.

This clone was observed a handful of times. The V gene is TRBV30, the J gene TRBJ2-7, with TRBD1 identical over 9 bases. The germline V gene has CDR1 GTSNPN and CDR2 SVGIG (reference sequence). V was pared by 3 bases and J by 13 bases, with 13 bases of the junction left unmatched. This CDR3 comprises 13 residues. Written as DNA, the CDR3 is TGTGCCTGGAGGCCGGAGGCGACAGGGGGGGTCTACTTC. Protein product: CAWRPEATGGVYF.

In nucleotides, the CDR3 is TGTGCCACCAGCAGACCGACTAGCGGGGAGAACATTCAGTACTTC. As protein: CATSRPTSGENIQYF. The chain employs TRBV15 and TRBJ2-4, with 11 bases identical to TRBD2. With 2 bases clipped from V and 7 bases from J, the junction kept 4 bases outside the gene matches. The CDR3 sequence is 15 residues long. Germline V lookup: CDR1 LNHNV, CDR2 YYDKDF (reference sequence).

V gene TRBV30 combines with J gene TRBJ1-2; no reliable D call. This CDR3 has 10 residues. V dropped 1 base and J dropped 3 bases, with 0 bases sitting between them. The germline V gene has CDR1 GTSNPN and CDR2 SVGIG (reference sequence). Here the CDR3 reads CAWSDYGYTF. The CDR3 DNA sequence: TGTGCCTGGAGTGACTATGGCTACACCTTC.

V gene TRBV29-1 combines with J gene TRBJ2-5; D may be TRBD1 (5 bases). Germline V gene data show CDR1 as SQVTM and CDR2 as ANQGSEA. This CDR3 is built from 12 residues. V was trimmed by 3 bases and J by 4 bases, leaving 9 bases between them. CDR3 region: CSVDSGSETQYF. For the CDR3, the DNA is TGCAGCGTTGATTCAGGGTCAGAGACCCAGTACTTC.

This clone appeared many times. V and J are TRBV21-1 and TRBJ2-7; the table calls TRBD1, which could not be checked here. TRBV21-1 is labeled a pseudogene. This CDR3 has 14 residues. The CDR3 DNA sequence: TGTGCCAGCAGCGGGACAGGGGGCCGGGACGAGCAGTACTTC. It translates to CASSGTGGRDEQYF.

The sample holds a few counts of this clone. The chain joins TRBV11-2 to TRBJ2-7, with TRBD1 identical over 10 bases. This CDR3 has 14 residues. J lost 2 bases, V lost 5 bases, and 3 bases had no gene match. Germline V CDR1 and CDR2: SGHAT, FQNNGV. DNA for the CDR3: TGTGCCAGCAGCATCGGACAGGGGGCCTACGAGCAGTACTTC. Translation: CASSIGQGAYEQYF.

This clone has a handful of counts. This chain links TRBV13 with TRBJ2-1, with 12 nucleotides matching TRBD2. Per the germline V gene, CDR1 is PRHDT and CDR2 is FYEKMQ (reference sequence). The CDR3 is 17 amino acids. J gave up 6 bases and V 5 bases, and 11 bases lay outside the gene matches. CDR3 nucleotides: TGTGCCAGCAGCCGACTAGCGGGGGCCTCCACGGGCAATGAGCAGTTCTTC. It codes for CASSRLAGASTGNEQFF. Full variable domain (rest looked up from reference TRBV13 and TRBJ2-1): AAGVIQSPRHLIKEKRETATLKCYPIPRHDTVYWYQQGPGQDPQFLISFYEKMQSDKGSIPDRFSAQQFSDYHSELNMSSLELGDSALYFCASSRLAGASTGNEQFFGPGTRLTVL.

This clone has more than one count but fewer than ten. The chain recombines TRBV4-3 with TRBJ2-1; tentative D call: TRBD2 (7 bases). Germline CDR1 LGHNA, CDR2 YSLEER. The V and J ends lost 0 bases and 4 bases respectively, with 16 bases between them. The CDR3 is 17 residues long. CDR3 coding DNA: TGCGCCAGCAGCCAAGACGGAGGCGGGGGCCATTACAATGAGCAGTTCTTC. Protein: CASSQDGGGGHYNEQFF.

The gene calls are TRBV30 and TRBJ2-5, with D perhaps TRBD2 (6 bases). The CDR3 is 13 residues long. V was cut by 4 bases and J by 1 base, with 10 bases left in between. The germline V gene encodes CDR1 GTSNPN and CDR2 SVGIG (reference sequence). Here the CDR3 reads CAWNAGIQETQYF. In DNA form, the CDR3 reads TGTGCCTGGAATGCGGGGATCCAAGAGACCCAGTACTTC. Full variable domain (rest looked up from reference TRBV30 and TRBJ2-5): SQTIHQWPATLVQPVGSPLSLECTVEGTSNPNLYWYRQAAGRGLQLLFYSVGIGQISSEVPQNLSASRPQDRQFILSSKKLLLSDSGFYLCAWNAGIQETQYFGPGTRLLVL.

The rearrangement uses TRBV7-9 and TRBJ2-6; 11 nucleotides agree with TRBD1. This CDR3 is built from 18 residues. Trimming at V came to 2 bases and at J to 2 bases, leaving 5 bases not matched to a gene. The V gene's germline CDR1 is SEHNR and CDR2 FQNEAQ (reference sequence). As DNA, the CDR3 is TGTGCCAGCAGCTTACTTATGGGACAGGGGGCTGGGGCCAACGTCCTGACTTTC. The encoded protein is CASSLLMGQGAGANVLTF.

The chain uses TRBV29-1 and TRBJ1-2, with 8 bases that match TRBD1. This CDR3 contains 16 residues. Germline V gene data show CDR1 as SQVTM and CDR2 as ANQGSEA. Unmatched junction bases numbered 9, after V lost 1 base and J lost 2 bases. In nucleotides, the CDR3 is TGCAGCGTTGAAGTGAGGACAGGGCCCTTAAACTATGGCTACACCTTC. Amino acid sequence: CSVEVRTGPLNYGYTF. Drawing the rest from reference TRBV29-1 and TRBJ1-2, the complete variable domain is SAVISQKPSRDICQRGTSLTIQCQVDSQVTMMFWYRQQPGQSLTLIATANQGSEATYESGFVIDKFPISRPNLTFSTLTVSNMSPEDSSIYLCSVEVRTGPLNYGYTFGSGTRLTVV.

This CDR3 reads CSASGQGANTGELFF. In DNA, the CDR3 is TGCAGCGCTTCGGGACAGGGGGCGAACACCGGGGAGCTGTTTTTT. The gene calls are TRBV29-1 and TRBJ2-2; 11 bases are a match to TRBD1. The germline CDR1 and CDR2 sequences are SQVTM and ANQGSEA. The CDR3 spans 15 residues. V shed 7 bases, J shed 0 bases, and the junction held 4 bases outside the gene matches.

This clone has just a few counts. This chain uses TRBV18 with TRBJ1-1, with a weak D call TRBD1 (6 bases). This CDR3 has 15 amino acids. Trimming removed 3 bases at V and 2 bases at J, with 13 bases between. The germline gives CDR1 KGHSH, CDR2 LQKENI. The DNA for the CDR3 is TGTGCCAGCTCACCCGGACAGAGCATCAACACTGAAGCTTTCTTT. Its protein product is CASSPGQSINTEAFF.

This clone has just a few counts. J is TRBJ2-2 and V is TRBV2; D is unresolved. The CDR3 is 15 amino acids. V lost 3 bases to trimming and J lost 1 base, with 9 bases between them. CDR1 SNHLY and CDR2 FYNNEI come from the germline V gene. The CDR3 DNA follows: TGTGCCAGCAGTGAGGAAGGGCAGAACACCGGGGAGCTGTTTTTT. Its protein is CASSEEGQNTGELFF.

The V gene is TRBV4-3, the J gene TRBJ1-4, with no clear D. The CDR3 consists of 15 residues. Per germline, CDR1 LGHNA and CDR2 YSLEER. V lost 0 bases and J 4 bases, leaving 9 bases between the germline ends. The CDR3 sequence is CASSQEEGHNEKLFF. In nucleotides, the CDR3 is TGCGCCAGCAGCCAAGAAGAGGGTCATAATGAAAAACTGTTTTTT.

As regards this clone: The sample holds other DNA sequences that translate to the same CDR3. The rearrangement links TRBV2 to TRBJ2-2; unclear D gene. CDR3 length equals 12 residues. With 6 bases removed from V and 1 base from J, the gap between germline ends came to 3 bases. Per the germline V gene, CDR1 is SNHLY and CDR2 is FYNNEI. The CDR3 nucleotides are TGTGCCAGCAGGGAGAACACCGGGGAGCTGTTTTTT. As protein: CASRENTGELFF.

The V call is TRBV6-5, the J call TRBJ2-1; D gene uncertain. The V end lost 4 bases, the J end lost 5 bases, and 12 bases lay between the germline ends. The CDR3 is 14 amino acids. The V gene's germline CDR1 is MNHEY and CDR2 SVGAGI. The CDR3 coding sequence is TGTGCCAGCAGTTTATCTGCTTCCCACAATGAGCAGTTCTTC. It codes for CASSLSASHNEQFF.

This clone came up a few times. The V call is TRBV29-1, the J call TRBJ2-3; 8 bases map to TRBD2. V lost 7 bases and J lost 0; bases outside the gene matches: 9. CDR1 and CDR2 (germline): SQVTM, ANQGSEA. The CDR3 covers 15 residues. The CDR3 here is CSAAGGGRSTDTQYF. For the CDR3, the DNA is TGCAGCGCCGCCGGGGGGGGGCGAAGCACAGATACGCAGTATTTT.

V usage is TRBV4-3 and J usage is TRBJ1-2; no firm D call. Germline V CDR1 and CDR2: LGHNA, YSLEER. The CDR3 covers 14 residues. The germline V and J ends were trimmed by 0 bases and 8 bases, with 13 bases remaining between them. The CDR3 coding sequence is TGCGCCAGCAGCCAAGACTTCACCGGATGGGGCTACACCTTC. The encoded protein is CASSQDFTGWGYTF.

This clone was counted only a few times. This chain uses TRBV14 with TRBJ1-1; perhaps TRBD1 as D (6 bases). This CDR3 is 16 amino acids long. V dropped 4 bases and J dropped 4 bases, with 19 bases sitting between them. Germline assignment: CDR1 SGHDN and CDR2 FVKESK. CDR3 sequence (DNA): TGTGCCAGCAGCCCTCGGTCACCAGGGGCTGGCACTGAAGCTTTCTTT. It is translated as CASSPRSPGAGTEAFF.

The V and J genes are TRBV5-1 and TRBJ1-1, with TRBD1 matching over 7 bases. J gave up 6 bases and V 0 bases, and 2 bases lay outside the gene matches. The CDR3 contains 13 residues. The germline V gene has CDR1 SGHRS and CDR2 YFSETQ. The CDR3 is CASSLAGQSEAFF. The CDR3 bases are TGCGCCAGCAGCTTGGCGGGACAGTCTGAAGCTTTCTTT. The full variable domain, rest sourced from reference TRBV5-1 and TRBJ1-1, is KAGVTQTPRYLIKTRGQQVTLSCSPISGHRSVSWYQQTPGQGLQFLFEYFSETQRNKGNFPGRFSGRQFSNSRSEMNVSTLELGDSALYLCASSLAGQSEAFFGQGTRLTVV.

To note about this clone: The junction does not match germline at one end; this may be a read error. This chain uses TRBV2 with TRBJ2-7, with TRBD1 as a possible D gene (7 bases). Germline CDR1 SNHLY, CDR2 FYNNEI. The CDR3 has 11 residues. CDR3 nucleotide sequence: TGTGCCAGCAGTGACAGGGGGGAGACAGGGTTC. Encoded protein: CASSDRGETGF.

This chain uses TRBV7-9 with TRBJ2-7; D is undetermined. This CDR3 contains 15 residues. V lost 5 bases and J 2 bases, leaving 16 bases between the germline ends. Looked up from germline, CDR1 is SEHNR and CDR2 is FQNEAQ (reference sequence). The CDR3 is CASSPTPPIAYEQYF. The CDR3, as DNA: TGTGCCAGCAGCCCAACCCCACCTATAGCCTACGAGCAGTACTTC.

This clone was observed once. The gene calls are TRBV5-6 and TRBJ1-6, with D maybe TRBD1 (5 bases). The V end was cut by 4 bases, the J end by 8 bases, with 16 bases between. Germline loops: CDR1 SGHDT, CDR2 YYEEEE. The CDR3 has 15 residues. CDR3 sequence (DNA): TGTGCCAGCAGCCGAGCACCCACGGGGGATTCACCCCTCCACTTT. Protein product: CASSRAPTGDSPLHF. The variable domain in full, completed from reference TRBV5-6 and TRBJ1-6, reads DAGVTQSPTHLIKTRGQQVTLRCSPKSGHDTVSWYQQALGQGPQFIFQYYEEEERQRGNFPDRFSGHQFPNYSSELNVNALLLGDSALYLCASSRAPTGDSPLHFGNGTRLTVT.

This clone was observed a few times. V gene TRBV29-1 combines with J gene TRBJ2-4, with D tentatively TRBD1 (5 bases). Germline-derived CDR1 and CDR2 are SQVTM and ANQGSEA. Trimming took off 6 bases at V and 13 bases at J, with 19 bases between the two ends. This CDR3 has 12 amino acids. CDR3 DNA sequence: TGCAGCGTGGGAACAGCCCAGGGTGTCCAGTACTTC. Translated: CSVGTAQGVQYF.

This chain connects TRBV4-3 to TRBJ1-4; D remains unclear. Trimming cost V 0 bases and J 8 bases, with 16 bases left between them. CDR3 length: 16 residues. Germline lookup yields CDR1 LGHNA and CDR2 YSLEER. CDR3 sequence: CASSQDQFAKDEKLFF. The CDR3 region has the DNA TGCGCCAGCAGCCAAGATCAGTTCGCCAAAGACGAAAAACTGTTTTTT.

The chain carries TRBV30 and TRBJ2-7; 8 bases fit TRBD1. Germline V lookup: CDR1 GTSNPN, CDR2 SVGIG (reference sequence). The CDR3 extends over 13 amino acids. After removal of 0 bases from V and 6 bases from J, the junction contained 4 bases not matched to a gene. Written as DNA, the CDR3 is TGTGCCTGGAGTGTTGTCAGGGGGCCCGAGCAGTACTTC. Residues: CAWSVVRGPEQYF.